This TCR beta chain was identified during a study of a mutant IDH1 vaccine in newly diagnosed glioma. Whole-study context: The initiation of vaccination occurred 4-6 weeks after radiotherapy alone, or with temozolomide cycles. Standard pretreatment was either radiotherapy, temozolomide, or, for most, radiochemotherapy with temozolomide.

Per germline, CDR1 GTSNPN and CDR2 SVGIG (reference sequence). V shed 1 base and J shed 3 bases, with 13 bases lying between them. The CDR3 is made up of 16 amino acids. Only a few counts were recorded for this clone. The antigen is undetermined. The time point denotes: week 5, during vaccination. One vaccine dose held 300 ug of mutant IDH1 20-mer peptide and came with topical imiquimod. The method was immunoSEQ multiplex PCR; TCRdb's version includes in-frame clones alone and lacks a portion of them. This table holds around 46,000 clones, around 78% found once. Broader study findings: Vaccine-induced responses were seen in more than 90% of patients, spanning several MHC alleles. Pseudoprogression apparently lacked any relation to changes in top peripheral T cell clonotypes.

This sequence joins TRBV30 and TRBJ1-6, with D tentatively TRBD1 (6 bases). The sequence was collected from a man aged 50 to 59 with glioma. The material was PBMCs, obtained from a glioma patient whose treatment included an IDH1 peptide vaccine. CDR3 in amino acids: CAWSAGAARYNSPLHF. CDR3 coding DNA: TGTGCCTGGAGTGCGGGGGCGGCCCGCTATAATTCACCCCTCCACTTT.